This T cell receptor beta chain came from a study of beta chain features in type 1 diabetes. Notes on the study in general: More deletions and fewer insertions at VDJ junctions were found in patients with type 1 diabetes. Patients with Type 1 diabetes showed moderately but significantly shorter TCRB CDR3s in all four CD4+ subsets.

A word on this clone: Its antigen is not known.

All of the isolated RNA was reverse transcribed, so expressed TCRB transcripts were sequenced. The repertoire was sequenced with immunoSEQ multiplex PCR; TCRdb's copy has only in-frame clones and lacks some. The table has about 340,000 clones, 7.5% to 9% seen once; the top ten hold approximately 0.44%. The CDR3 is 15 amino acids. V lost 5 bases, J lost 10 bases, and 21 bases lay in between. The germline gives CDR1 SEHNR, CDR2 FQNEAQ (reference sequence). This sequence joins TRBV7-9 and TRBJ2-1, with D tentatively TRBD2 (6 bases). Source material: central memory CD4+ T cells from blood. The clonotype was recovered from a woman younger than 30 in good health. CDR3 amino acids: CASSLASESMREQFF. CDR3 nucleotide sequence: TGTGCCAGCAGCCTCGCTAGCGAGAGTATGAGGGAGCAGTTCTTC.